These 9 T cell receptor beta chains were sequenced from one sample in a study of CD4 T cells in relation to SARS-CoV-2 and coronaviruses. TCRdb keeps only in-frame clones here, not all; method: immunoSEQ multiplex PCR. Of about 36,000 clones in the sample, over 65% were seen once. Their antigen targets remain unknown. Material: memory CD4+ T cells from PBMCs, cultured in vitro. These TCRs come from an adult with COVID-19.

This clone was counted a few times. The CDR3, as DNA: TGCGCCAGCAGGTCGCTAGCGGGAGACACCGGGGAGCTGTTTTTT. Its translation: CASRSLAGDTGELFF. The V and J genes are TRBV5-1 and TRBJ2-2, with 10 bases aligning to TRBD2. This CDR3 comprises 15 residues. Germline CDR1 SGHRS, CDR2 YFSETQ. The trim removed 5 bases at V and 3 bases at J, leaving 4 bases unmatched.

The rearrangement uses TRBV5-4 and TRBJ2-3; 7 positions match TRBD1. The CDR3 is 15 residues long. Germline-derived CDR1 and CDR2 are SGHNT and YYREEE (reference sequence). Trimming removed 2 bases from V and 0 bases from J; junction bases left unmatched: 3. The DNA for the CDR3 is TGTGCCAGCAGCTTCCGGGACAGAAGCACAGATACGCAGTATTTT. Translated: CASSFRDRSTDTQYF.

This chain links TRBV4-1 with TRBJ1-6, with D tentatively TRBD1 (5 bases). V was pared by 1 base and J by 0 bases, with 13 bases between. From germline, CDR1 is MGHRA and CDR2 YSYEKL. The CDR3 consists of 18 residues. CDR3 in amino acids: CASSQGQLFRSYNSPLHF. CDR3 DNA sequence: TGCGCCAGCAGCCAAGGACAGCTTTTCCGCTCCTATAATTCACCCCTCCACTTT.

This chain uses TRBV28 with TRBJ2-7; 8 nucleotides align to TRBD1. V was pared by 6 bases and J by 3 bases, with 16 bases of the junction left unmatched. Germline CDR1 MDHEN, CDR2 SYDVKM. This CDR3 has 17 residues. CDR3 bases: TGTGCCAGCAGATACCGGGACAGGCTTTCGTTCGTCTACGAGCAGTACTTC. This translates into CASRYRDRLSFVYEQYF.

The chain's CDR3 is CASSLSGSHNEQFF. In DNA form, the CDR3 reads TGTGCCAGCTCACTTAGCGGGAGCCACAATGAGCAGTTCTTC. The chain recombines TRBV18 with TRBJ2-1; 9 bases line up with TRBD2. Germline V gene data show CDR1 as KGHSH and CDR2 as LQKENI. With 4 bases clipped from V and 5 bases from J, the junction kept 3 bases outside the gene matches. The CDR3 has 14 residues.

This chain uses TRBV12-3 or TRBV12-4 with TRBJ2-3; the D is unclear. The germline V and J ends were trimmed by 6 bases and 6 bases, with 10 bases remaining between them. The CDR3 runs to 12 residues. The CDR3 region is CASRPATDTQYF. The CDR3 DNA sequence: TGTGCCAGCAGACCCGCTACTGATACGCAGTATTTT.

This clone was observed a handful of times. The CDR3 DNA reads TGTGCCAGCAGTTTCCTTGGGGGGAACTATGGCTACACCTTC. Protein: CASSFLGGNYGYTF. The chain uses TRBV28 and TRBJ1-2, with TRBD1 as a possible D gene (5 bases). There are 14 residues in the CDR3. In germline, CDR1 is MDHEN, CDR2 SYDVKM. V dropped 3 bases and J dropped 2 bases, with 10 bases sitting between them.

This clone has only a few counts. The V and J genes are TRBV12-3 or TRBV12-4 and TRBJ1-1; D is uncertain. This CDR3 spans 13 amino acids. Trimming removed 3 bases at V and 5 bases at J, with 10 bases between. The CDR3 nucleotides read TGTGCCAGCAGTTTGGCGGGTGATACTGAAGCTTTCTTT. Its protein is CASSLAGDTEAFF.

The rearrangement links TRBV10-3 to TRBJ1-1; D may be TRBD1 (5 bases). Per the germline V gene, CDR1 is ENHRY and CDR2 is SYGVKD. This CDR3 spans 14 amino acids. V shed 6 bases and J shed 4 bases, with 15 bases lying between them. CDR3 nucleotide sequence: TGTGCCATCAGACCTACAGGTTGGGGCACTGAAGCTTTCTTT. Its translation is CAIRPTGWGTEAFF.